This TCR beta chain came from a study of T cell clonality in common variable immunodeficiency. Study findings and constraints: In common variable immunodeficiency, TCR beta chains reportedly carried fewer deletions and N-nucleotide insertions. Shared TCRbeta clones were fewer between CVID subjects than controls. Compared with healthy controls, CVID subjects showed increased TCRbeta clonality, mostly in about a third.

Patients and controls were mostly of Caucasian heritage. CVID and control samples used equivalent genomic DNA input. TCRdb's copy holds only in-frame clones and misses some; the assay was immunoSEQ multiplex PCR. This sample carries 15,000 to 20,000 clones, none of them present only once. The CDR3 has 14 amino acids. CDR1 and CDR2 from the germline V gene are LNHDA and SQIVND (reference sequence). With V trimmed by 9 bases and J by 1 base, 4 bases remained unmatched. This clone was seen a few times. The antigen is unknown. The CDR3 goes on 3 residues after the read ends, and that part is filled in from the germline J gene.

The sequence was obtained from a human donor with common variable immunodeficiency. J is TRBJ1-4 and V is TRBV19; 8 bases fit TRBD1. Sequencing was carried out using peripheral blood mononuclear cells. The covered CDR3 bases are TGTGCCAGCAGGGGGCAACGAACTAATGAAAAA. Its protein product is CASRGQRTNEK. In full, the CDR3 reads CASRGQRTNEKLFF.